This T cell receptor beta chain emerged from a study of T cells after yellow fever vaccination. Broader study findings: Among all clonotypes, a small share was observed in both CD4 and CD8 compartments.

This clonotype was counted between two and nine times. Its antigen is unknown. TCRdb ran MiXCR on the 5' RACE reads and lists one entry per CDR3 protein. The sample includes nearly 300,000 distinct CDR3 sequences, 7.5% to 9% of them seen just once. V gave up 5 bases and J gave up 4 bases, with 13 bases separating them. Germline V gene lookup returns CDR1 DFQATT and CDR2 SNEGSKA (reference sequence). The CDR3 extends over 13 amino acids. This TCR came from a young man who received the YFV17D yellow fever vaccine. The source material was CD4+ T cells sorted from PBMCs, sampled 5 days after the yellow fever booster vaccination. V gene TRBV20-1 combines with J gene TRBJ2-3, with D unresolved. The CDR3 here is CSAEPIEADTQYF. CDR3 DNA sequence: TGCAGTGCTGAACCTATCGAGGCAGATACGCAGTATTTT.